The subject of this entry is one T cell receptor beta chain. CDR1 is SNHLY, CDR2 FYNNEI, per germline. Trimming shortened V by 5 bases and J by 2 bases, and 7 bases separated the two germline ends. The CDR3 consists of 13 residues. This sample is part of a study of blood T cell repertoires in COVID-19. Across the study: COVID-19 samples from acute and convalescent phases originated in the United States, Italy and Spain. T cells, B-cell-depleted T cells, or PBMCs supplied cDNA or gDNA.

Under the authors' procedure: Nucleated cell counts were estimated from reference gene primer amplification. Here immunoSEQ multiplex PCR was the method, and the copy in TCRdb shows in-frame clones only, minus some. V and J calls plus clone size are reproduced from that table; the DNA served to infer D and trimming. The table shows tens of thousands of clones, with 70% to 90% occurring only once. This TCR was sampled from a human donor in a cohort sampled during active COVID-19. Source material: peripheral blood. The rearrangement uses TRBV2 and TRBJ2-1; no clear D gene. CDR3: CASSLGPYNEQFF. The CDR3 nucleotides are TGTGCCAGCAGTTTGGGCCCCTACAATGAGCAGTTCTTC. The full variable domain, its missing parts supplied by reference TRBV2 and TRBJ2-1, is EPEVTQTPSHQVTQMGQEVILRCVPISNHLYFYWYRQILGQKVEFLVSFYNNEISEKSEIFDDQFSVERPDGSNFTLKIRSTKLEDSAMYFCASSLGPYNEQFFGPGTRLTVL.